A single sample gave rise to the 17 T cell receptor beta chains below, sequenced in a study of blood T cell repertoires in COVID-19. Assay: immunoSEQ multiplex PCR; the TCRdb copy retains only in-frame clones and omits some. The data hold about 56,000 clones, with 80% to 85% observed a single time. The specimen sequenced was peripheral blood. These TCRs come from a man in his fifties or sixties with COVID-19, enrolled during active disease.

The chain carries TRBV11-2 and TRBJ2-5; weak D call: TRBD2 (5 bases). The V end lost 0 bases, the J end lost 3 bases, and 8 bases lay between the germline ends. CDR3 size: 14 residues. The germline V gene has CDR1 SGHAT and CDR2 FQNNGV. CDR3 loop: CASSLDLGEETQYF. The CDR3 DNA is TGTGCCAGCAGCTTAGATTTGGGAGAAGAGACCCAGTACTTC.

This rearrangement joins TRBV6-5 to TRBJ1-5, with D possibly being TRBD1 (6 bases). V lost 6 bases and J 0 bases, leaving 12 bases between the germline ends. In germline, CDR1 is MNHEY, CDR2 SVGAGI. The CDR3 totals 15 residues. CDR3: CASRLQGSSNQPQHF. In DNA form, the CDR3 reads TGTGCCAGCAGGCTACAGGGAAGTAGCAATCAGCCCCAGCATTTT.

CDR3 in amino acids: CASSSQTGLAGYNEQFF. CDR3 in DNA: TGTGCCAGCAGCTCGCAAACGGGACTAGCGGGGTACAATGAGCAGTTCTTC. The chain carries TRBV7-3 and TRBJ2-1, with 13 bases identical to TRBD2. This CDR3 has 17 residues. Trimming at V came to 4 bases and at J to 4 bases, leaving 7 bases not matched to a gene. CDR1 and CDR2 from the germline V gene are SGHTA and FQGTGA.

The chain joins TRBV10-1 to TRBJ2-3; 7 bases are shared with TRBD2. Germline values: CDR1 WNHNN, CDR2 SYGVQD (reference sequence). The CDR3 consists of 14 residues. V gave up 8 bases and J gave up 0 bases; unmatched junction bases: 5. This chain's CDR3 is CASGEAGSTDTQYF. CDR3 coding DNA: TGCGCCAGCGGGGAAGCGGGAAGCACAGATACGCAGTATTTT.

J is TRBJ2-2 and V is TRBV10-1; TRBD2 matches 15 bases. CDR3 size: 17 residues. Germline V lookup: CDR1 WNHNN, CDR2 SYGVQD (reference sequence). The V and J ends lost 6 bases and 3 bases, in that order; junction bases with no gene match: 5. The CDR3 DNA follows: TGCGCCAGCAGACCGGGACTAGCGGGGGGCCACACCGGGGAGCTGTTTTTT. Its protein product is CASRPGLAGGHTGELFF.

As DNA, the CDR3 is TGCGCCAGCAGCCCTTGGGTAACAGCGGCCCAAGAGACCCAGTACTTC. It codes for CASSPWVTAAQETQYF. The V gene is TRBV5-1, the J gene TRBJ2-5, with D perhaps TRBD2 (5 bases). CDR3 length equals 16 residues. The V end lost 4 bases, the J end lost 1 base, and 17 bases lay between the germline ends. CDR1 is SGHRS and CDR2 is YFSETQ in the germline V gene.

CDR3 loop: CATRQSLGLSGANVLTF. The DNA of the CDR3 is TGTGCCACCCGTCAGTCTCTCGGGTTATCTGGGGCCAACGTCCTGACTTTC. This chain connects TRBV10-3 to TRBJ2-6; D unclear. Trimming removed 10 bases from V and 1 base from J, with 20 bases in between. In germline, CDR1 is ENHRY, CDR2 SYGVKD. The length of the CDR3 is 17 residues.

CDR3 sequence reads: CASSRDSDSPLHF. CDR3 coding DNA: TGTGCCAGCAGCCGGGACAGTGATTCACCCCTCCACTTT. The chain uses TRBV7-9 and TRBJ1-6, with 7 bases identical to TRBD1. The CDR3 is made up of 13 amino acids. V was pared by 5 bases and J by 8 bases, with 3 bases of the junction left unmatched. Per germline, CDR1 SEHNR and CDR2 FQNEAQ (reference sequence). Full variable domain (outside the CDR3, taken from reference TRBV7-9 and TRBJ1-6): DTGVSQNPRHKITKRGQNVTFRCDPISEHNRLYWYRQTLGQGPEFLTYFQNEAQLEKSRLLSDRFSAERPKGSFSTLEIQRTEQGDSAMYLCASSRDSDSPLHFGNGTRLTVT.

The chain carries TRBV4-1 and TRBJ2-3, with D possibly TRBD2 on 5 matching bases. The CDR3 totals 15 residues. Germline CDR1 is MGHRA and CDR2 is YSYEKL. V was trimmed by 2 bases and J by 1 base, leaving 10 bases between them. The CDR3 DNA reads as TGCGCCAGCAGCCAAAGAATACTAGGCACAGATACGCAGTATTTT. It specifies CASSQRILGTDTQYF.

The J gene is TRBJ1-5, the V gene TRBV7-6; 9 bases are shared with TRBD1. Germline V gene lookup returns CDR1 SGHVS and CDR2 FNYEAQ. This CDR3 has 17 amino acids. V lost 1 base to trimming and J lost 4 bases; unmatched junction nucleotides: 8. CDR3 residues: CASSLGARDRVNQPQHF. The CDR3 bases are TGTGCCAGCAGCTTAGGGGCCCGGGACAGGGTGAATCAGCCCCAGCATTTT.

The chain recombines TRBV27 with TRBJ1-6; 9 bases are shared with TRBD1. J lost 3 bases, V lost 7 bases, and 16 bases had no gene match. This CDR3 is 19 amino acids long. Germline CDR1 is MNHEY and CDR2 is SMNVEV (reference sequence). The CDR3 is CASNQFPPGQGLYNSPLHF. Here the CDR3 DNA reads TGTGCCAGCAACCAATTCCCTCCGGGACAGGGTCTCTATAATTCACCCCTCCACTTT.

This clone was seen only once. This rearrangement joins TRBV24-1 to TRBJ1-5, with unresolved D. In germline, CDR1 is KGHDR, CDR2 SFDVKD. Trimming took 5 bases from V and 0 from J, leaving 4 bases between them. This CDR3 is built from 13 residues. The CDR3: CATSGYSNQPQHF. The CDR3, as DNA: TGTGCCACCAGTGGTTATAGCAATCAGCCCCAGCATTTT.

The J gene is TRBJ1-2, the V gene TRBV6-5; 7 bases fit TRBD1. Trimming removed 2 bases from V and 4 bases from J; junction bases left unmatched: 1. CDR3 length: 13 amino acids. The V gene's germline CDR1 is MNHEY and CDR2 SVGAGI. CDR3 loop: CASSYGTVYGYTF. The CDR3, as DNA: TGTGCCAGCAGTTACGGGACAGTCTATGGCTACACCTTC.

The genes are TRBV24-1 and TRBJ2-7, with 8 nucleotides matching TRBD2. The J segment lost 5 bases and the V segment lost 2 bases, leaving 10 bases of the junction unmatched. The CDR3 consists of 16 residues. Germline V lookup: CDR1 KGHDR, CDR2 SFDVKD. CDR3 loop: CATSDSAGGAGNEQYF. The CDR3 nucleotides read TGTGCCACCAGTGATTCGGCGGGGGGTGCCGGGAACGAGCAGTACTTC.

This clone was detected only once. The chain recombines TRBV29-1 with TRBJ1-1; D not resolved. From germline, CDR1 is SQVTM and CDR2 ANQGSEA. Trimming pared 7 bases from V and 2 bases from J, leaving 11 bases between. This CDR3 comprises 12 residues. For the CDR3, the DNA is TGCAGCGGAAAGCGGAGCAACACTGAAGCTTTCTTT. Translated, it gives CSGKRSNTEAFF.

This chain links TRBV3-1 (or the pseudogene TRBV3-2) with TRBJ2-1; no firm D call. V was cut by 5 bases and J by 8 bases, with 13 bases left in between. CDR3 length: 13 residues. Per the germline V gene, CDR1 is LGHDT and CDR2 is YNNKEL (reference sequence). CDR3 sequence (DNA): TGTGCCAGCAGCGCTGGCGGCACCGATGAGCAGTTCTTC. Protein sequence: CASSAGGTDEQFF.

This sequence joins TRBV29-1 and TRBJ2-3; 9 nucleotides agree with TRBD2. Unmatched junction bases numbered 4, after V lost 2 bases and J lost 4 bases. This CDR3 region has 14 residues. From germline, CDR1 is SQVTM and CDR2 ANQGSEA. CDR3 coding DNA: TGCAGCGTTGAAATAGCGGGAGCTTCAGATACGCAGTATTTT. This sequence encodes CSVEIAGASDTQYF.